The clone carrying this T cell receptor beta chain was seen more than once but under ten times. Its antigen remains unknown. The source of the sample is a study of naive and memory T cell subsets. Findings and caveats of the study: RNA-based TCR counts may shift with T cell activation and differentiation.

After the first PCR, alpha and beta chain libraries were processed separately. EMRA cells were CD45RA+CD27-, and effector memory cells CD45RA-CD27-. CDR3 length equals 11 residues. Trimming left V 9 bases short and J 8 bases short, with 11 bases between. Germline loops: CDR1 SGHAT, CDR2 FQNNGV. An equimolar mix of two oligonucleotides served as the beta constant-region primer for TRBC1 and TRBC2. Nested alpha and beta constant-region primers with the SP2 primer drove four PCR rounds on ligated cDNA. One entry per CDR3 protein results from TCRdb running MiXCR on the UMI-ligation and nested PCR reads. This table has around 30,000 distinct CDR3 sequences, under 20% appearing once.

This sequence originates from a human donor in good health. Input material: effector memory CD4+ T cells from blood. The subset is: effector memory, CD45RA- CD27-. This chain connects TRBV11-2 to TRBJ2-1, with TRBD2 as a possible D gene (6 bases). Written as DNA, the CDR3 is TGTGCCAGTACTAGCTGGGATGAGCAGTTCTTC. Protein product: CASTSWDEQFF.